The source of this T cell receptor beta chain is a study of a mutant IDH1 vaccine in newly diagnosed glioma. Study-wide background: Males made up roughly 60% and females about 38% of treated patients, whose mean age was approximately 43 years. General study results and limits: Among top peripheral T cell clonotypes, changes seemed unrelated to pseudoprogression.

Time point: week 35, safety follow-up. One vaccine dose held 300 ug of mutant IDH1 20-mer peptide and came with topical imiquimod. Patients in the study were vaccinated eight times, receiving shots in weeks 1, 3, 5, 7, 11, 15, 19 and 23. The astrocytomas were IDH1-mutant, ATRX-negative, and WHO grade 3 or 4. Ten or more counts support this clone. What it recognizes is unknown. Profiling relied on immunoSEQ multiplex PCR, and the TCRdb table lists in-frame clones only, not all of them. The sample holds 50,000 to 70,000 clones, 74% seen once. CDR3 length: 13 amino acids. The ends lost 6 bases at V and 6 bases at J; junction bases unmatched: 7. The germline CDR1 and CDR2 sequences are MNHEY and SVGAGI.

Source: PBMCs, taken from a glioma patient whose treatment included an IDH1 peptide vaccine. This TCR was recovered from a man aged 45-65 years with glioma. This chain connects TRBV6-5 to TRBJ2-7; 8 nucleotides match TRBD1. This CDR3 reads CASRRGQGGEQYF. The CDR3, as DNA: TGTGCCAGCAGGCGCGGACAGGGAGGCGAGCAGTACTTC.